This TCR beta chain stems from a study of blood T cells in healthy people across ages. Whole-study results and caveats: Versus aged donors, long-lived donors had higher diversity and more naive CD4+ cells.

Concerning this clonotype: Antigen unknown.

A second roughly 6 to 12 cycle PCR used barcoded and J-beta primers. TCRdb re-called the 5' RACE reads with MiXCR, one entry per CDR3 protein. The data hold about 500,000 distinct CDR3 sequences, with around 24% observed a single time. CDR1 SGHRS and CDR2 YFSETQ come from the germline V gene. Deletions cut 7 bases from V and 0 bases from J, with 14 bases between. CDR3 length: 15 amino acids. The sample also formed part of further work on T cells of mothers and their children. That source notes: There were no persistent microchimeric T cell clones detected.

This rearrangement joins TRBV5-1 to TRBJ2-1; the D gene is possibly TRBD2 (6 bases). Sequenced: blood. The sequence was collected from a boy between 5 and 17 years old in good health. In DNA, the CDR3 is TGCGCCAGCCGCACTGTGCGGGGCTCCTACAATGAGCAGTTCTTC. Protein sequence: CASRTVRGSYNEQFF. Full variable domain (remainder filled in from reference TRBV5-1 and TRBJ2-1): KAGVTQTPRYLIKTRGQQVTLSCSPISGHRSVSWYQQTPGQGLQFLFEYFSETQRNKGNFPGRFSGRQFSNSRSEMNVSTLELGDSALYLCASRTVRGSYNEQFFGPGTRLTVL.